A selection of T cell receptor beta chains follows, all from one sample in a study of blood T cells in healthy people across ages. TCRdb fed the 5' RACE reads into MiXCR, producing one record per CDR3 protein. This table has hundreds of thousands of distinct CDR3 sequences, 56% appearing once. Source material: blood. All receptors come from a man aged 35 to 55 in good health. CDR3s include the opening cysteine and the closing phenylalanine or tryptophan. The D gene is left open where the match is weak. Not all rows give a size; the values are once, few, many and, for expanded clones, a class.

size	V	D	J	DNA	CDR3
.	TRBV7-8	.	TRBJ2-5	TGTGCCAGCAGCGTAGTTACCGGGGAGACCCAGTACTTC	CASSVVTGETQYF
once	TRBV20-1	TRBD2	TRBJ2-1	TGCAGCCACGAGGTAGCGGGGAGCTCCTACAATGAGCAGTTCTTC	CSHEVAGSSYNEQFF
.	TRBV29-1	TRBD2	TRBJ2-5	TGCAGCGGGAAATGGTTAGCGGGAGTGGGTCAAGAGACCCAGTACTTC	CSGKWLAGVGQETQYF
.	TRBV12-3/TRBV12-4	TRBD1	TRBJ2-3	TGTGCCAGCAGTCTAAGCGACAGGGTGACAGATACGCAGTATTTT	CASSLSDRVTDTQYF
.	TRBV20-1	.	TRBJ2-1	TGCAGTGCTAGAGTGAGGGGGGGATCCTACAATGAGCAGTTCTTC	CSARVRGGSYNEQFF
.	TRBV6-1	.	TRBJ2-7	TGTGCCAGCATTCGGCTTGGGGACGGCAGCTCCTACGAGCAGTACTTC	CASIRLGDGSSYEQYF
.	TRBV12-3/TRBV12-4	TRBD2	TRBJ2-5	TGTGCCTGCAGTTTACAGCGCGGGAGGTACCAAGAGACCCAGTACTTC	CACSLQRGRYQETQYF
.	TRBV28	.	TRBJ2-7	TGTGCCAGCAGTTTAGCCCACAGGGAGATGCAGTACTTC	CASSLAHREMQYF
.	TRBV7-2	.	TRBJ1-1	TGTGCCAGCAGCTTAGATCCCCAGGGAGAAGCTTTCTTT	CASSLDPQGEAFF
few	TRBV5-1	TRBD2	TRBJ2-4	TGCGCCAGCAGCTCGACTAGCGGAGCCAAAAACATTCAGTACTTC	CASSSTSGAKNIQYF
.	TRBV12-3/TRBV12-4	.	TRBJ2-1	TGTGCCAGCACCCCGGGACTTAAGTACAATGAGCAGTTCTTC	CASTPGLKYNEQFF
.	TRBV6-1	TRBD2	TRBJ2-7	TGTGCCAGCACACTAGCGACCACCTACGAGCAGTACTTC	CASTLATTYEQYF
.	TRBV24-1	.	TRBJ1-2	TGTGCCACCAGTGACCCAGGGGATATCTATGGCTACACCTTC	CATSDPGDIYGYTF
few	TRBV6-2/TRBV6-3	.	TRBJ2-1	TGTGCCAGCAGGCCCCCGCTACATCTCCAGGATTATGAGCAGTTCTTC	CASRPPLHLQDYEQFF
.	TRBV24-1	.	TRBJ1-5	TGTGCCACCAGTGCCGGGGGCTACAATCAGCTCCAGCATTTT	CATSAGGYNQLQHF
few	TRBV7-2	TRBD1	TRBJ1-2	TGTGCCAGCAGCTTAGCCACAGGGGTTGCCCCCTATGGCTACACCTTC	CASSLATGVAPYGYTF
.	TRBV14	.	TRBJ2-1	TGTGCCAGCAGCCATTCTTGGAATGAGCAGTTCTTC	CASSHSWNEQFF
.	TRBV4-2	.	TRBJ2-3	TGTGCCAGCAGCCCGACCGGGGGAGCGAGCACAGATACGCAGTATTTT	CASSPTGGASTDTQYF
few	TRBV29-1	.	TRBJ1-2	TGCAGCGTTGAAGGGACACAAAACTATGGCTACACCTTC	CSVEGTQNYGYTF
few	TRBV12-3/TRBV12-4	.	TRBJ2-7	TGTGCCAGCAGTTTTACCGGGGGCGAGCAGTACTTC	CASSFTGGEQYF
once	TRBV28	TRBD1	TRBJ2-1	TGTGCCAGCAGGCCTTACAGGGGAAGGACCTACAATGAGCAGTTCTTC	CASRPYRGRTYNEQFF
few	TRBV20-1	.	TRBJ1-5	TGCAGTGCTAGAGATCTCTACGAGGGGAAGCCGAATCAGCCCCAGCATTTT	CSARDLYEGKPNQPQHF
.	TRBV7-3	TRBD2	TRBJ2-1	TGTGCCAGCAGCCCGACTAGCGAATTTAATGAGCAGTTCTTC	CASSPTSEFNEQFF
.	TRBV28	.	TRBJ2-7	TGTGCCAGCAGCCCTGACGGGACGGAAGCCTCCTACGAGCAGTACTTC	CASSPDGTEASYEQYF
.	TRBV27	TRBD2	TRBJ2-3	TGTGCCAGCAGTCTGGCCGGAGATGCGGGAGGGCCTATCGGTACGCAGTATTTT	CASSLAGDAGGPIGTQYF
.	TRBV18	.	TRBJ1-2	TGTGCCAGCTCCGAAGGCCCCGATCGGTACTATGGCTACACCTTC	CASSEGPDRYYGYTF
.	TRBV15	TRBD1	TRBJ2-5	TGTGCCACCAGCAGAAGGGGACAGGGGGGGACCCAGTACTTC	CATSRRGQGGTQYF
.	TRBV7-3	TRBD2	TRBJ2-1	TGTGCCAGCAGCTCGGAGACTAGCGGGAAAGGTTTCAATGAGCAGTTCTTC	CASSSETSGKGFNEQFF
.	TRBV7-2	.	TRBJ1-4	TGTGCCAGCAGCTCGGGGCGGATAAATGAAAAACTGTTTTTT	CASSSGRINEKLFF
few	TRBV11-3	TRBD1	TRBJ2-1	TGTGCCAGCAGCCCCAGAGCAGGGGGCGAAGGGGTAGGCCGGTACAATGAGCAGTTCTTC	CASSPRAGGEGVGRYNEQFF
.	TRBV12-3/TRBV12-4	.	TRBJ2-5	TGTGCCAGCAGTTTAGCCCCCATAGGTAGCGGACAAGAGACCCAGTACTTC	CASSLAPIGSGQETQYF
once	TRBV29-1	TRBD1	TRBJ2-1	TGCAGCGTTGAAATAGGACAGGGGGTCTATGAGCAGTTCTTC	CSVEIGQGVYEQFF
.	TRBV7-2	TRBD1	TRBJ1-5	TGTGCCAGCAGCTTAGCGGGGACAGGGGAGCCCCAGCATTTT	CASSLAGTGEPQHF
few	TRBV28	.	TRBJ1-5	TGTGCCAGCAGTTTCGGCGGACAGCAGAATCAGCCCCAGCATTTT	CASSFGGQQNQPQHF
once	TRBV7-2	TRBD1	TRBJ1-2	TGTGCCAGCAGCCCAGACAGGGTACGGAACTATGGCTACACCTTC	CASSPDRVRNYGYTF
once	TRBV7-2	.	TRBJ2-7	TGTGCCAGCAGCTTAGGTCTCGGGAAAAGCGAGCAGTACTTC	CASSLGLGKSEQYF
.	TRBV7-6	TRBD2	TRBJ2-1	TGTGCCAGCAGCTTTAGACTAGCGGGAGGGACGAATGAGCAGTTCTTC	CASSFRLAGGTNEQFF
.	TRBV7-9	TRBD1	TRBJ2-1	TGTGCCAGCAGCCCGACTGGAGCAGGGGGACACAATGAGCAGTTCTTC	CASSPTGAGGHNEQFF
.	TRBV6-2/TRBV6-3	TRBD1	TRBJ2-7	TGTGCCAGCAGTTACGGACCCTGGGGACAGGATGGAAGCTACGAGCAGTACTTC	CASSYGPWGQDGSYEQYF
few	TRBV12-3/TRBV12-4	TRBD2	TRBJ2-4	TGTGCCAGCAGTTTTGGACTAGCGGGGGGGCCGGACATTCAGTACTTC	CASSFGLAGGPDIQYF
.	TRBV9	.	TRBJ2-3	TGTGCCAGCAGCGTAGTAGGGGCACGGTTTGGCTTCTCTAGCACAGATACGCAGTATTTT	CASSVVGARFGFSSTDTQYF
.	TRBV3-1	.	TRBJ2-7	TGTGCCAGCAGCCAAGGGGTTAGAGCCTACGAGCAGTACTTC	CASSQGVRAYEQYF
few	TRBV6-5	TRBD1	TRBJ1-2	TGTGCCAGCAGTTACTCGGACAGGGTGGGCTACACCTTC	CASSYSDRVGYTF
.	TRBV4-1	TRBD2	TRBJ2-1	TGCGCCAGCAGCAAAGGAGGTTCCGGGACTAGCGGGAGAGGGAATGAGCAGTTCTTC	CASSKGGSGTSGRGNEQFF
.	TRBV7-2	.	TRBJ2-1	TGTGCCAGCAGCTTCTCTACAAGCGCTACGTACAATGAGCAGTTCTTC	CASSFSTSATYNEQFF
.	TRBV4-1	TRBD2	TRBJ2-7	TGCGCCAGCAGCCAAGTGGGAGGGAGGTCAGCCTACGAGCAGTACTTC	CASSQVGGRSAYEQYF
few	TRBV27	TRBD2	TRBJ2-3	TGTGCCAGCAGTTTAAGGGTCGTCCGGGCTAGCGGGAGCACAGATACGCAGTATTTT	CASSLRVVRASGSTDTQYF
.	TRBV10-3	TRBD1	TRBJ2-1	TGTGCCATCAGTGAGAAGGGGACAGGGAACTATGAGCAGTTCTTC	CAISEKGTGNYEQFF
.	TRBV7-2	.	TRBJ2-5	TGTGCCAGCAGCACCCGCGTGACAGTGCAGTACTTC	CASSTRVTVQYF
.	TRBV20-1	.	TRBJ2-5	TGCAGTGTAGGGCAGCAACAAGAGACCCAGTACTTC	CSVGQQQETQYF
.	TRBV20-1	TRBD2	TRBJ2-3	TGCAGTGCAAGGCGACCAGCGGGGAGCACAGATACGCAGTATTTT	CSARRPAGSTDTQYF
.	TRBV28	TRBD1	TRBJ2-3	TGTGCCAGCAGTTTGTCGGACAGGGGGTATACAGATACGCAGTATTTT	CASSLSDRGYTDTQYF
.	TRBV28	TRBD1	TRBJ2-7	TGTACCACCCTCCGCGGGACAGGGGAATCATCCTACGAGCAGTACTTC	CTTLRGTGESSYEQYF
.	TRBV12-3/TRBV12-4	TRBD2	TRBJ2-5	TGTGCCAGCAGTTTGCGGGGGGGCCTTGAGCAGTACTTC	CASSLRGGLEQYF
few	TRBV10-3	.	TRBJ2-7	TGTGCCATCAGTTTCGACGGTTACGAGCAGTACTTC	CAISFDGYEQYF